This TCR beta chain emerged from a study of T cells in narcolepsy. Germline V gene sequence: CDR1 MNHEY, CDR2 SVGAGI. Trimming stripped 7 bases from V and 6 bases from J, with 5 bases between. CDR3 size: 10 residues. This table comes from immunoSEQ multiplex PCR, and its TCRdb copy is limited to in-frame clones, with some not included. The sample yields tens of thousands of clones, approximately 80% seen once. Overall study results and limits: Some memory CD4+ repertoires had no autoreactive clone sequences. Comparing one patient's CSF and blood CD4+ clonotypes highlighted HCRT- and TRIB2-specific autoreactive clonotypes. Autoreactive clonotypes reportedly recurred in blood of same and different patients, not controls.

Only one count was recorded for this clone. Its antigen is not identified. The rearrangement joins TRBV6-5 to TRBJ2-3; D gene ambiguous. The sample taken for sequencing was memory (CD45RA-) CD4+ T cells from blood. This receptor was taken from a human donor in good health. In nucleotides, the CDR3 is TGTGCCAGCACCTGGGATACGCAGTATTTT. The encoded protein is CASTWDTQYF.